The 9 T cell receptor beta chains in this list originate from one sample, sequenced in a study of shared clonotypes between healthy human individuals. Sequenced by immunoSEQ multiplex PCR; TCRdb stores in-frame clones only, minus some. The sample records a few million clones, roughly 92% being singletons. Sequenced material: naive CD4+ T cells from PBMCs. Subset denoted: CD45RA+ positively selected. The receptors shown here come from a man between 18 and 29 years old in good health. Some clones in this sample may be carry-over from other donors' samples.

The chain is built from TRBV6-5 and TRBJ2-3, with D maybe TRBD2 (6 bases). With 5 bases removed from V and 7 bases from J, the gap between germline ends came to 19 bases. CDR1 is MNHEY and CDR2 is SVGAGI in the germline V gene. The CDR3 contains 15 residues. The CDR3 here is CASSGRGAGKNTQYF. Written as DNA, the CDR3 is TGTGCCAGCAGTGGGCGGGGTGCAGGGAAAAATACGCAGTATTTT.

The chain recombines TRBV7-2 with TRBJ2-1, with 9 nucleotides matching TRBD1. V shed 5 bases, J shed 12 bases, and the junction held 8 bases outside the gene matches. The CDR3 is 13 residues long. Germline CDR1 SGHTA, CDR2 FQGNSA. The CDR3 region has the DNA TGTGCCAGCAGCCGTCGAAACAGGGGGCGGCAGTTCTTC. Residues: CASSRRNRGRQFF.

The genes are TRBV11-2 and TRBJ2-4; no clear D gene. Trimming shortened V by 5 bases and J by 6 bases, and 14 bases separated the two germline ends. CDR3 length equals 14 residues. Germline V gene lookup returns CDR1 SGHAT and CDR2 FQNNGV. In DNA form, the CDR3 reads TGTGCCAGCAGCCGATTTCGAGGCGGAAACATTCAGTACTTC. This translates into CASSRFRGGNIQYF.

The chain links TRBV10-3 to TRBJ2-1; no clear D gene. The CDR3 totals 12 residues. The germline V gene has CDR1 ENHRY and CDR2 SYGVKD. The V end was cut by 4 bases, the J end by 4 bases, with 5 bases between. CDR3 nucleotides: TGTGCCATCAGTGTTGGGTACAATGAGCAGTTCTTC. Residues: CAISVGYNEQFF.

The chain employs TRBV19 and TRBJ1-5; D call uncertain. Trimming took off 0 bases at V and 0 bases at J, with 9 bases between the two ends. The CDR3 runs to 16 residues. CDR1 and CDR2 (germline): LNHDA, SQIVND (reference sequence). Here the CDR3 DNA reads TGTGCCAGTAGTATAGAAAGGGCCTATAGCAATCAGCCCCAGCATTTT. Its translation: CASSIERAYSNQPQHF. The entire variable domain, with the rest obtained from reference TRBV19 and TRBJ1-5, is as follows: DGGITQSPKYLFRKEGQNVTLSCEQNLNHDAMYWYRQDPGQGLRLIYYSQIVNDFQKGDIAEGYSVSREKKESFPLTVTSAQKNPTAFYLCASSIERAYSNQPQHFGDGTRLSIL.

This clone was seen a handful of times. This chain joins TRBV11-3 and TRBJ1-1; D may be TRBD1 (5 bases). This CDR3 has 13 amino acids. CDR1 is SGHNT, CDR2 YENEEA, per germline. V gave up 5 bases and J gave up 4 bases, with 11 bases separating them. CDR3 region: CASSVRGGTEAFF. The DNA for the CDR3 is TGTGCCAGCAGCGTCCGGGGCGGCACTGAAGCTTTCTTT.

The genes are TRBV29-1 and TRBJ2-5; weak D call: TRBD1 (5 bases). Germline V lookup: CDR1 SQVTM, CDR2 ANQGSEA. With 2 bases removed from V and 6 bases from J, the gap between germline ends came to 16 bases. The CDR3 contains 14 residues. Here the CDR3 reads CSVEFPQGSKTQYF. DNA of the CDR3: TGCAGCGTTGAATTCCCCCAGGGTAGTAAGACCCAGTACTTC.

This rearrangement joins TRBV6-6 to TRBJ2-4, with TRBD1 identical over 7 bases. This CDR3 region has 15 residues. V was pared by 6 bases and J by 1 base, with 6 bases of the junction left unmatched. CDR1 and CDR2 (germline): MNHNY, SVGAGI (reference sequence). The CDR3 sequence is CASRFQQGAKNIQYF. The CDR3 DNA reads as TGTGCCAGCAGATTTCAACAGGGGGCCAAAAACATTCAGTACTTC.

This chain links TRBV2 with TRBJ2-5; possibly TRBD1 for D (7 bases). The CDR3 loop spans 15 amino acids. V was cut by 2 bases and J by 4 bases, with 14 bases left in between. Germline CDR1 reads SNHLY; CDR2 reads FYNNEI. CDR3 in DNA: TGTGCCAGCAGTGAATTTGGAGGGGGCGGAGAGACCCAGTACTTC. This sequence encodes CASSEFGGGGETQYF.